This TCR beta chain was profiled in a study of CD8+ T cells in alopecia areata. Overall study findings and caveats: Under tofacitinib, fewer expanded CD8+ clones appeared among the top 100 scalp clones. Scalp and blood samples kept many expanded lesional clones throughout tofacitinib. Mice showed clearer TCR sharing than patients did, a gap that was possibly HLA-related. Greater clonality was observed in lesional scalp samples, especially alopecia totalis/universalis, versus normal scalp.

Remarks on this clone: The antigen is not known.

Extracted from the samples, RNA was reverse transcribed into cDNA to serve as the sequencing template. TCRdb keeps only in-frame clones here, not all; method: immunoSEQ multiplex PCR. The data show about 120,000 clones, about 50% seen once. This sample's treatment: oral pan-JAK inhibitor, 5-10 mg twice daily. The TCR comes from a human donor with alopecia areata. Sample: CD4+ T cells sorted from blood, taken at week 4, from a patient treated with tofacitinib.

The CDR3 DNA is TGCAGCGTTGCGGGGGGCGCGAACACTGAAGCTTTCTTT. Its protein is CSVAGGANTEAFF. This rearrangement joins TRBV29-1 to TRBJ1-1, with D maybe TRBD1 (6 bases). The CDR3 length is 13 residues. The germline V gene encodes CDR1 SQVTM and CDR2 ANQGSEA. Trimming cost V 4 bases and J 1 base, with 10 bases left between them. The variable domain in full, completed from reference TRBV29-1 and TRBJ1-1, reads SAVISQKPSRDICQRGTSLTIQCQVDSQVTMMFWYRQQPGQSLTLIATANQGSEATYESGFVIDKFPISRPNLTFSTLTVSNMSPEDSSIYLCSVAGGANTEAFFGQGTRLTVV.